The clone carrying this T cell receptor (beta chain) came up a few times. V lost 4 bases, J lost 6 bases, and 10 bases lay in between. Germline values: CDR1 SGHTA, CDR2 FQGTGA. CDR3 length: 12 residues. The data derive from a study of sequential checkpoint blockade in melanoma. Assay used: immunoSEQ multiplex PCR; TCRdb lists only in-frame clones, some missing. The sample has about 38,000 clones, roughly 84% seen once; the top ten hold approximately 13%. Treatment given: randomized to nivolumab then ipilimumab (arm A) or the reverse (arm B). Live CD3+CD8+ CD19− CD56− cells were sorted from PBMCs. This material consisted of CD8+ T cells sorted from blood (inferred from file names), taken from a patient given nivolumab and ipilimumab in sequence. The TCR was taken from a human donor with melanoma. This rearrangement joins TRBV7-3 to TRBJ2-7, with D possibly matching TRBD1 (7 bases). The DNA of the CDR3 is TGTGCCAGCAGCTCGCAGGGGGGCGAGCAGTACTTC. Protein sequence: CASSSQGGEQYF.